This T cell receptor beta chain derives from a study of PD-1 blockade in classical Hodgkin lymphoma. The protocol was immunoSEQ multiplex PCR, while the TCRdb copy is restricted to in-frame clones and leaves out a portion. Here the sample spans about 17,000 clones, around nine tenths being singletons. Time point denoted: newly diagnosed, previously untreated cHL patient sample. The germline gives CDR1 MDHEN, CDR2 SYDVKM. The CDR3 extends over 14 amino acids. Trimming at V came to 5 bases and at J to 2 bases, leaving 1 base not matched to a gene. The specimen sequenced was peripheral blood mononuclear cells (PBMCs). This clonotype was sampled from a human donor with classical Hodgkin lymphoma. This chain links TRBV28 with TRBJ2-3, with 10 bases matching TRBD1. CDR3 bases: TGTGCCAGCAGTGGGACAGGGGTCACAGATACGCAGTATTTT. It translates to CASSGTGVTDTQYF.